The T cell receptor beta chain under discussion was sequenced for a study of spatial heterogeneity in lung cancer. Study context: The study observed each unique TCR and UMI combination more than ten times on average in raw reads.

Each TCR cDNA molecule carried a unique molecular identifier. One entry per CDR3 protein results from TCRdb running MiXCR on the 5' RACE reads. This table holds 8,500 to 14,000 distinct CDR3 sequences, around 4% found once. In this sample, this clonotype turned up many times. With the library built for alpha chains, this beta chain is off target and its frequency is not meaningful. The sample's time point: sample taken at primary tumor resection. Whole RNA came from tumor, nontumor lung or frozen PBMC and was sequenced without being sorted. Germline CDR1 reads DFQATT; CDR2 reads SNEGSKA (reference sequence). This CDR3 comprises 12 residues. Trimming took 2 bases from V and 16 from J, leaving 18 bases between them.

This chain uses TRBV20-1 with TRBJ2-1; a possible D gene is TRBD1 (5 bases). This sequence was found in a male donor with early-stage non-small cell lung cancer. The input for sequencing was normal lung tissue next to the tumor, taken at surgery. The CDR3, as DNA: TGCAGTGCTAGAAACCCGCAGGGCAATGTTTTCTTC. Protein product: CSARNPQGNVFF.